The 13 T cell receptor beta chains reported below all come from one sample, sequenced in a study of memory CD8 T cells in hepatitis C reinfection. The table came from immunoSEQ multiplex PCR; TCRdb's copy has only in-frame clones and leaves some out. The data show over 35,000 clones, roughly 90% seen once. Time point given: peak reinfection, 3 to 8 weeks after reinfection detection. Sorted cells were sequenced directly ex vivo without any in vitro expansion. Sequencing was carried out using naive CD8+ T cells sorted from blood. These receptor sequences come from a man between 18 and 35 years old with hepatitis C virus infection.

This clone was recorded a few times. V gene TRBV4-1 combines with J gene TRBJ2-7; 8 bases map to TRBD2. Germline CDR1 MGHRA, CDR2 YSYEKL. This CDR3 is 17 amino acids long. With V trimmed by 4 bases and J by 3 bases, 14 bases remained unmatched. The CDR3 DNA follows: TGCGCCAGCAGCCCGACCCTGAGCGGGAGAGGTTTCTACGAGCAGTACTTC. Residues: CASSPTLSGRGFYEQYF.

The CDR3 loop reads CASSQSTTVKPQTYEQYF. The CDR3, as DNA: TGCGCCAGCAGTCAATCGACGACAGTGAAACCCCAAACCTACGAGCAGTACTTC. The V and J genes are TRBV23-1 and TRBJ2-7; D is perhaps TRBD1 (5 bases). TRBV23-1 carries the ORF label, with uncertain function. The length of the CDR3 is 18 residues. V lost 0 bases and J lost 2, with 20 bases in between.

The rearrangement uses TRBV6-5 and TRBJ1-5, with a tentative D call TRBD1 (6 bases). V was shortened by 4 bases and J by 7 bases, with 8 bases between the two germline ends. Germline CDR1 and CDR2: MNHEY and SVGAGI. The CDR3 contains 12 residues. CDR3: CASSSGDQPQHF. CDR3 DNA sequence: TGTGCCAGCAGTTCAGGGGACCAGCCCCAGCATTTT.

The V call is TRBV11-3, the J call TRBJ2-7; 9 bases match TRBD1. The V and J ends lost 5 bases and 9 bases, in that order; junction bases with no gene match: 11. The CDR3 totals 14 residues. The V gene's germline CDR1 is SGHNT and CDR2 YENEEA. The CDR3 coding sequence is TGTGCCAGCAGCCCACGACAGGGGGTCCACGCGCAGTACTTC. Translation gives CASSPRQGVHAQYF.

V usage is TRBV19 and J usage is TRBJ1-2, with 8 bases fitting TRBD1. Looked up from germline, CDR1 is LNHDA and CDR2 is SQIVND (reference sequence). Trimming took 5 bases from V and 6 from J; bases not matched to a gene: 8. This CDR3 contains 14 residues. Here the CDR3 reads CASSSRTGIDGYTF. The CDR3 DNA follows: TGTGCCAGTAGTTCCCGGACAGGGATAGATGGCTACACCTTC.

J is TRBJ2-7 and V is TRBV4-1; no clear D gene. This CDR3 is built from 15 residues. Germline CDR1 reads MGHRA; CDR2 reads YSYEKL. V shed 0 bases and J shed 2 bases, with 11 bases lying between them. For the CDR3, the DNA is TGCGCCAGCAGCCAAGAATTTAGCCCAACCTACGAGCAGTACTTC. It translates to CASSQEFSPTYEQYF.

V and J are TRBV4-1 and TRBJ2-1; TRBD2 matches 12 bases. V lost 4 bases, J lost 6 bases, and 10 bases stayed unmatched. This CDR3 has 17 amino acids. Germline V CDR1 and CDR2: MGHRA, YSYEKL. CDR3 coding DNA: TGCGCCAGCAGCCTACACACTAGCGGGGGGCAGGGCAATGAGCAGTTCTTC. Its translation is CASSLHTSGGQGNEQFF.

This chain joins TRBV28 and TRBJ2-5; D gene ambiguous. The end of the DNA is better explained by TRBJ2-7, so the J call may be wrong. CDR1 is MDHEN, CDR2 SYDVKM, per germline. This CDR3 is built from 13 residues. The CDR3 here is CASKASADYEQYF. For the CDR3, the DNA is TGTGCCAGCAAGGCAAGCGCTGACTACGAGCAGTACTTC.

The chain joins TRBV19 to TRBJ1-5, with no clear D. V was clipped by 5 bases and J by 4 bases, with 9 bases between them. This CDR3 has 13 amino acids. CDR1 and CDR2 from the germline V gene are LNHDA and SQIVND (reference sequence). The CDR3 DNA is TGTGCCAGTAGTGGGCCAGCAAATCAGCCCCAGCATTTT. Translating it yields CASSGPANQPQHF.

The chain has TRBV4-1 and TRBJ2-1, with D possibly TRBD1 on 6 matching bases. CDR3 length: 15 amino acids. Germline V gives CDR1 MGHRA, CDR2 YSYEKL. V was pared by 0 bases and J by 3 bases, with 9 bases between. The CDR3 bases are TGCGCCAGCAGCCAAGAGGGGACATACTACAATGAGCAGTTCTTC. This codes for CASSQEGTYYNEQFF.

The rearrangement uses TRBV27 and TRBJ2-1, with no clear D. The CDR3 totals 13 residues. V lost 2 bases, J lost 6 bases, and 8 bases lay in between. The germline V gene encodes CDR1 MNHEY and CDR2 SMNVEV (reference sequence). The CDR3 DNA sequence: TGTGCCAGCAGTTTAGGAGAGGTCAATGAGCAGTTCTTC. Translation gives CASSLGEVNEQFF.

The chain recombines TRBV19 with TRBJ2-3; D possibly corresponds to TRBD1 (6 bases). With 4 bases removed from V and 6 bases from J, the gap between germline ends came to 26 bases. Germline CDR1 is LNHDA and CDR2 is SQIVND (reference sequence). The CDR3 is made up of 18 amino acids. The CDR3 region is CASSNPLRDTIYGDTQYF. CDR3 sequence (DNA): TGTGCCAGTAGTAACCCCCTCCGGGACACCATCTACGGGGATACGCAGTATTTT.

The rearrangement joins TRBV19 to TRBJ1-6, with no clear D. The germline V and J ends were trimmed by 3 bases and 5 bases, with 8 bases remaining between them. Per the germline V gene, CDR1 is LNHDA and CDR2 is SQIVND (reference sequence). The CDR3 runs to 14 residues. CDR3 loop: CASSMTRNNSPLHF. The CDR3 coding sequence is TGTGCCAGTAGTATGACACGGAATAATTCACCCCTCCACTTT. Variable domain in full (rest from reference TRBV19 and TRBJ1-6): DGGITQSPKYLFRKEGQNVTLSCEQNLNHDAMYWYRQDPGQGLRLIYYSQIVNDFQKGDIAEGYSVSREKKESFPLTVTSAQKNPTAFYLCASSMTRNNSPLHFGNGTRLTVT.